These 16 T cell receptor beta chains were sequenced from one sample in a study of early T cells in non-severe SARS-CoV-2 infection. TCRdb fed the 5' RACE reads into MiXCR, producing one record per CDR3 protein. This sample has around 79,000 distinct CDR3 sequences, with 11% found just once. The sequences come from whole blood, collected at baseline. The source is an adult who was a healthcare worker with PCR-confirmed SARS-CoV-2 infection or an uninfected control (not recorded which).

There are many counts of this clonotype. The chain couples TRBV7-2 to TRBJ2-1; 9 bases agree with TRBD2. Germline V gene lookup returns CDR1 SGHTA and CDR2 FQGNSA. The CDR3 totals 15 residues. Trimming at V came to 2 bases and at J to 5 bases, leaving 4 bases not matched to a gene. The CDR3 DNA follows: TGTGCCAGCAGCTTACGTAGCGGGGGAAACAATGAGCAGTTCTTC. Its protein product is CASSLRSGGNNEQFF. Based on the CDR3 plus reference TRBV7-2 and TRBJ2-1, the full variable domain is GAGVSQSPSNKVTEKGKDVELRCDPISGHTALYWYRQSLGQGLEFLIYFQGNSAPDKSGLPSDRFSAERTGGSVSTLTIQRTQQEDSAVYLCASSLRSGGNNEQFFGPGTRLTVL.

This chain links TRBV20-1 with TRBJ1-1, with D unresolved. CDR3 size: 14 residues. The V end was cut by 0 bases, the J end by 3 bases, with 11 bases between. CDR1 is DFQATT and CDR2 is SNEGSKA in the germline V gene (reference sequence). This CDR3 is CSAREDPGDTEAFF. Written as DNA, the CDR3 is TGCAGTGCTAGAGAGGACCCCGGTGACACTGAAGCTTTCTTT.

The rearrangement uses TRBV18 and TRBJ2-3; no clear D. V shed 2 bases and J shed 4 bases, with 10 bases lying between them. Germline assignment: CDR1 KGHSH and CDR2 LQKENI. The CDR3 has 14 amino acids. Here the CDR3 DNA reads TGTGCCAGCTCACCAGAGCAGTCGGCAGATACGCAGTATTTT. Translated, it gives CASSPEQSADTQYF.

In this sample, this clonotype turned up many times. The chain recombines TRBV12-3 or TRBV12-4 with TRBJ1-3; D unresolved. The CDR3 length is 14 residues. V lost 3 bases to trimming and J lost 4 bases, with 10 bases between them. The chain's CDR3 is CASSFSWLGNTIYF. CDR3 nucleotide sequence: TGTGCCAGCAGTTTCTCCTGGCTAGGAAACACCATATATTTT.

This clonotype appeared a few times. The rearrangement joins TRBV6-5 to TRBJ1-4; the match to TRBD1 covers 8 bases. Germline CDR1 and CDR2: MNHEY and SVGAGI. V lost 6 bases and J lost 7; bases outside the gene matches: 13. The CDR3 totals 16 residues. The CDR3 region is CASSRRRTGSGEKLFF. The CDR3 DNA is TGTGCCAGCAGCCGACGAAGGACAGGGTCGGGTGAAAAACTGTTTTTT.

This clonotype has only a few counts. The chain is built from TRBV7-2 and TRBJ2-3; 7 nucleotides match TRBD2. CDR1 is SGHTA and CDR2 is FQGNSA in the germline V gene. The CDR3 is 16 residues long. Trimming cost V 4 bases and J 1 base; bases outside gene matches: 8. The CDR3 region is CASSWGRTSGTDTQYF. CDR3 in DNA: TGTGCCAGCAGCTGGGGGAGGACTAGTGGCACAGATACGCAGTATTTT.

V and J are TRBV20-1 and TRBJ1-2; TRBD1 might be the D (5 bases). The V end lost 0 bases, the J end lost 14 bases, and 10 bases lay between the germline ends. CDR1 is DFQATT and CDR2 is SNEGSKA in the germline V gene (reference sequence). The CDR3 loop spans 10 amino acids. CDR3 bases: TGCAGTGCTAGAGAGGGGACCTCTACCTTC. Translating gives CSAREGTSTF.

This clonotype appeared many times. The chain recombines TRBV5-5 with TRBJ1-2; D not certain. V was pared by 0 bases and J by 2 bases, with 11 bases between. CDR3 length: 15 residues. Germline V CDR1 and CDR2: SGHKS, YYEKEE (reference sequence). CDR3 residues: CASSLEGPPNYGYTF. CDR3 DNA: TGTGCCAGCAGCTTGGAAGGCCCCCCAAACTATGGCTACACCTTC.

The genes are TRBV29-1 and TRBJ2-7; D is possibly TRBD1 (5 bases). This CDR3 is 11 amino acids long. Trimming left V 7 bases short and J 3 bases short, with 10 bases between. Germline V gene lookup returns CDR1 SQVTM and CDR2 ANQGSEA. CDR3 DNA sequence: TGCAGCGGGCAGGGAAGCTACGAGCAGTACTTC. It yields the protein CSGQGSYEQYF.

The chain is built from TRBV14 and TRBJ1-1, with D uncertain. Germline-derived CDR1 and CDR2 are SGHDN and FVKESK. CDR3 length: 13 residues. Trimming stripped 4 bases from V and 5 bases from J, with 11 bases between. The DNA for the CDR3 is TGTGCCAGCAGCCCACAATTGGGGACTGAAGCTTTCTTT. Its protein is CASSPQLGTEAFF.

This clonotype was found many times. CDR3 in DNA: TGTGCCAGCAGAGGGGTCACTGAAGCTTTCTTT. Translating it yields CASRGVTEAFF. The chain is built from TRBV6-5 and TRBJ1-1; tentatively, D is TRBD1 (5 bases). CDR3 size: 11 residues. Trimming left V 6 bases short and J 4 bases short, with 6 bases between. Per germline, CDR1 MNHEY and CDR2 SVGAGI.

The rearrangement links TRBV20-1 to TRBJ1-5; D may be TRBD1 (6 bases). Germline V CDR1 and CDR2: DFQATT, SNEGSKA (reference sequence). The V end lost 3 bases, the J end lost 1 base, and 16 bases lay between the germline ends. The CDR3 contains 16 residues. The CDR3 protein is CSARQTGLRSNQPQHF. In DNA, the CDR3 is TGCAGTGCTAGGCAAACAGGGTTGAGAAGCAATCAGCCCCAGCATTTT.

The chain links TRBV29-1 to TRBJ2-7; no firm D call. With 4 bases removed from V and 3 bases from J, the gap between germline ends came to 13 bases. CDR1 is SQVTM, CDR2 ANQGSEA, per germline. The CDR3 contains 13 residues. The DNA for the CDR3 is TGCAGCGTTGTACCCGACACCAACTACGAGCAGTACTTC. It codes for CSVVPDTNYEQYF.

CDR3 amino acids: CASSEGMGLAVPIQYF. The CDR3, as DNA: TGTGCCAGCAGTGAAGGTATGGGACTAGCGGTACCCATTCAGTACTTC. V and J are TRBV6-1 and TRBJ2-4; 11 nucleotides align to TRBD2. The CDR3 sequence is 16 residues long. Germline loops: CDR1 MNHNS, CDR2 SASEGT. V trimming: 1 base; J trimming: 9 bases; junction bases outside the gene matches: 8.

DNA for the CDR3: TGTGCCAGCAGCTTCGACGGCAGGGGGCGAAATGAGCAGTTCTTC. Translation gives CASSFDGRGRNEQFF. The rearrangement uses TRBV7-2 and TRBJ2-1; 8 nucleotides line up with TRBD1. Germline-derived CDR1 and CDR2 are SGHTA and FQGNSA. After removal of 3 bases from V and 7 bases from J, the junction contained 8 bases not matched to a gene. The CDR3 contains 15 residues.

This clonotype was counted only a few times. The J gene is TRBJ1-6, the V gene TRBV6-5, with 7 positions matching TRBD1. This CDR3 has 14 residues. Losses at the gene ends were 5 bases for V and 7 bases for J; bases not matched to a gene: 5. CDR1 and CDR2 (germline): MNHEY, SVGAGI. The CDR3 region has the DNA TGTGCCAGCAGTCGGGGACAGTTGAATTCACCCCTCCACTTT. Its protein is CASSRGQLNSPLHF.